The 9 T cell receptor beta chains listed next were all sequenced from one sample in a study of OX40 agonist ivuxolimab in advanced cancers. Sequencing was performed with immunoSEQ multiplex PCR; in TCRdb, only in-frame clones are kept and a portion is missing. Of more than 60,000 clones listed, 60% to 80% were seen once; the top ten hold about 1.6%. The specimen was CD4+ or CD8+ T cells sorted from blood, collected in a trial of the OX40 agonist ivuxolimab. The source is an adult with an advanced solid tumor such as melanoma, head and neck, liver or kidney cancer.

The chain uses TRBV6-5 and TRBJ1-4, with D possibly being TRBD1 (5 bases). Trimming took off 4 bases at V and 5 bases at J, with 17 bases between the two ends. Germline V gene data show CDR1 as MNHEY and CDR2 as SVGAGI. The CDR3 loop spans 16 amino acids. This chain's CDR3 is CASSSTTQVPNEKLFF. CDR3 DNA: TGTGCCAGCAGTTCTACTACACAGGTGCCCAATGAAAAACTGTTTTTT.

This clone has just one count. Here the CDR3 reads CSVAGDSYEQYF. CDR3 coding DNA: TGCAGCGTTGCCGGGGACTCCTACGAGCAGTACTTC. The rearrangement uses TRBV29-1 and TRBJ2-7; possible D gene TRBD2, 5 bases. The germline V and J ends were trimmed by 4 bases and 0 bases, with 7 bases remaining between them. The CDR3 has 12 residues. Germline lookup yields CDR1 SQVTM and CDR2 ANQGSEA.

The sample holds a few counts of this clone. CDR3 amino acids: CASSSGTGEYNEQFF. The CDR3, as DNA: TGTGCCAGCAGCTCAGGGACAGGGGAATACAATGAGCAGTTCTTC. The V and J genes are TRBV11-3 and TRBJ2-1; 10 bases are shared with TRBD1. The CDR3 is 15 residues long. Trimming took 4 bases from V and 4 from J; bases not matched to a gene: 4. Per germline, CDR1 SGHNT and CDR2 YENEEA.

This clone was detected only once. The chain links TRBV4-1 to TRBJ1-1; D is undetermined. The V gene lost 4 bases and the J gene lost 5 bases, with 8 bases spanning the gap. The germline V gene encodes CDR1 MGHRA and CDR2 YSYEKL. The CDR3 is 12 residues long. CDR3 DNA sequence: TGCGCCAGCAGCCGGCCGGGGACTGAAGCTTTCTTT. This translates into CASSRPGTEAFF.

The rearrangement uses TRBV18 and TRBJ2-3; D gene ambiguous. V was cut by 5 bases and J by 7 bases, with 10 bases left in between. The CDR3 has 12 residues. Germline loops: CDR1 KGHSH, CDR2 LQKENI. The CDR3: CASSAEANTQYF. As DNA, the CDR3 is TGTGCCAGCTCAGCCGAGGCCAATACGCAGTATTTT.

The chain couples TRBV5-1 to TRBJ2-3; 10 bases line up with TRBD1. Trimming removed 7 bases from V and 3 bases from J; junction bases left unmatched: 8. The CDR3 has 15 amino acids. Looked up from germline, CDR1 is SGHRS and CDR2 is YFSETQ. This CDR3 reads CASGRRDRGTDTQYF. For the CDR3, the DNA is TGCGCCAGCGGTCGCCGGGACAGGGGAACAGATACGCAGTATTTT.

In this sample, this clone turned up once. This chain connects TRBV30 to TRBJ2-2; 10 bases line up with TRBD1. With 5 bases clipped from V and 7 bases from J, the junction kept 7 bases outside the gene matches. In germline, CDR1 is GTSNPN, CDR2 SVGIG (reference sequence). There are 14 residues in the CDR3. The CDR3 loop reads CAWRRQGAGGELFF. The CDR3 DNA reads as TGTGCCTGGCGCCGACAGGGGGCTGGCGGGGAGCTGTTTTTT. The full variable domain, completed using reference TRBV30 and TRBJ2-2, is SQTIHQWPATLVQPVGSPLSLECTVEGTSNPNLYWYRQAAGRGLQLLFYSVGIGQISSEVPQNLSASRPQDRQFILSSKKLLLSDSGFYLCAWRRQGAGGELFFGEGSRLTVL.

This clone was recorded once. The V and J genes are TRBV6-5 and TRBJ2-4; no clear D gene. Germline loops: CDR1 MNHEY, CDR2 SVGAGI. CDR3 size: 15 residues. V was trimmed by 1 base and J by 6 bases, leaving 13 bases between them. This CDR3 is CASSYLSDGVNIQYF. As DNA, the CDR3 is TGTGCCAGCAGTTACTTATCGGACGGAGTAAACATTCAGTACTTC.

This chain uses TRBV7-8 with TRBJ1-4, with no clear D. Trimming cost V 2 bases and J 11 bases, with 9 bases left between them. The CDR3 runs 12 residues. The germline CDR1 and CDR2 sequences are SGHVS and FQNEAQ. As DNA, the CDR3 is TGTGCCAGCAGCTTAAATTCGGAGAAACTGTTTTTT. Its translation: CASSLNSEKLFF.